A selection of T cell receptor beta chains follows, all from one sample in a study of blood T cell repertoires in COVID-19. Here immunoSEQ multiplex PCR was the method, and the copy in TCRdb shows in-frame clones only, minus some. This table holds over 250,000 clones, about 90% found once. Sequencing was performed on PBMCs or T cells enriched from blood (not recorded which). The receptors stem from a woman aged 25 to 39 who had recovered from COVID-19. Each CDR3 is given with its conserved first and last residue. D genes are given only for firm matches. The size field is filled for only some rows; it gives once, few, many or a size class.

>NA|TRBJ1-1|TRBD1|TRBV7-9
CASSLGQGTEAFF
TGTGCCAGCAGCTTAGGACAGGGCACTGAAGCTTTCTTT
>NA|TRBJ1-3|NA|TRBV7-2
CASSLDGGPSSGNTIYF
TGTGCCAGCAGCTTAGATGGGGGCCCCTCCTCTGGAAACACCATATATTTT
>NA|TRBJ1-2|TRBD1|TRBV7-9
CASSIPGQGDFFNYGYTF
TGTGCCAGCAGCATACCGGGACAGGGGGACTTTTTTAACTATGGCTACACCTTC
>NA|TRBJ2-2|TRBD2|TRBV19
CASHASSGVYTGELFF
TGTGCCAGTCACGCCTCTAGCGGGGTTTACACCGGGGAGCTGTTTTTT
>NA|TRBJ2-2|NA|TRBV4-2
CASSQRVAGEGSGELFF
TGTGCCAGCAGCCAAAGGGTGGCAGGGGAGGGGTCCGGGGAGCTGTTTTTT
>few|TRBJ1-2|NA|TRBV5-5
CASSLLEWGHYGYTF
TGTGCCAGCAGCTTGTTAGAGTGGGGCCACTATGGCTACACCTTC
>NA|TRBJ1-6|NA|TRBV19
CASSIGGWDSPLHF
TGTGCCAGTAGTATAGGAGGGTGGGATTCACCCCTCCACTTT
>NA|TRBJ2-3|TRBD1|TRBV18
CASSPSGQGFPDTQYF
TGTGCCAGCTCACCCTCGGGACAGGGGTTTCCAGATACGCAGTATTTT
>NA|TRBJ1-2|TRBD1|TRBV7-9
CASSLRTGDGYTF
TGTGCCAGCAGCCTAAGAACAGGGGATGGCTACACCTTC
>NA|TRBJ1-2|NA|TRBV3-1/TRBV3-2
CASSQSTGYSGYTF
TGTGCCAGCAGCCAATCAACAGGTTATAGTGGCTACACCTTC
>NA|TRBJ2-1|NA|TRBV19
CASSRRGNYNEQFF
TGTGCCAGTAGTCGTAGGGGAAACTACAATGAGCAGTTCTTC
>few|TRBJ1-1|TRBD1|TRBV18
CASSPPYGQGASYTEAFF
TGTGCCAGCTCACCCCCATACGGACAGGGGGCAAGTTACACTGAAGCTTTCTTT
>NA|TRBJ1-2|NA|TRBV12-3/TRBV12-4
CASRPGNHYGYTF
TGTGCCAGCAGACCCGGGAACCACTATGGCTACACCTTC
>NA|TRBJ2-7|NA|TRBV11-2
CASSPQRSEQYF
TGTGCCAGCAGCCCCCAGCGTTCCGAGCAGTACTTC
>NA|TRBJ1-2|TRBD1|TRBV29-1
CSVEEKGAGGYTF
TGCAGCGTTGAAGAGAAGGGGGCGGGTGGCTACACCTTC
>once|TRBJ1-2|TRBD1|TRBV5-4
CASSFGTANYGYTF
TGTGCCAGCAGCTTTGGGACAGCCAACTATGGCTACACCTTC
>few|TRBJ1-1|NA|TRBV11-1
CASSPDRTNTEAFF
TGTGCCAGCAGCCCCGACAGAACGAACACTGAAGCTTTCTTT
>NA|TRBJ1-2|NA|TRBV18
CATSLSGGAFGYTF
TGTGCCACCTCTCTTTCGGGGGGGGCGTTTGGCTACACCTTC
>NA|TRBJ2-7|TRBD1|TRBV15
CATSARTGFDHEQYF
TGTGCCACCAGCGCCAGGACAGGGTTTGACCACGAGCAGTACTTC
>NA|TRBJ2-7|NA|TRBV15
CATSRVGGASYEQYF
TGTGCCACCAGCAGAGTAGGAGGGGCCTCCTACGAGCAGTACTTC
>once|TRBJ1-4|TRBD1|TRBV7-9
CASPRVEQGVEKLFF
TGTGCCAGCCCCCGGGTCGAGCAGGGGGTTGAAAAACTGTTTTTT
>NA|TRBJ2-7|NA|TRBV6-2/TRBV6-3
CASSLSGGKVYEQYF
TGTGCCAGCAGTTTGAGTGGAGGGAAGGTCTACGAGCAGTACTTC
>NA|TRBJ1-2|NA|TRBV5-4
CASSLPNSNYGYTF
TGTGCCAGCAGCTTGCCAAACTCTAACTATGGCTACACCTTC
>NA|TRBJ2-3|TRBD1|TRBV6-5
CASSPGGVPDTQYF
TGTGCCAGCAGTCCAGGGGGCGTTCCAGATACGCAGTATTTT
>once|TRBJ1-2|NA|TRBV7-9
CASSFGKGQIENYGYTF
TGTGCCAGCAGCTTCGGGAAAGGACAGATTGAAAACTATGGCTACACCTTC
>NA|TRBJ2-7|TRBD1|TRBV4-2
CASSQVGTGGEEQYF
TGTGCCAGCAGCCAAGTGGGGACAGGGGGTGAAGAGCAGTACTTC
>once|TRBJ2-2|TRBD1|TRBV7-9
CASSLRTGPDGELFF
TGTGCCAGCAGCCTCCGGACAGGGCCCGACGGGGAGCTGTTTTTT
>NA|TRBJ2-7|NA|TRBV28
CASRDRRVDRTQSYEQYF
TGTGCCAGCAGGGATCGTAGAGTCGACAGGACACAATCCTACGAGCAGTACTTC
>NA|TRBJ1-3|NA|TRBV25-1
CASSEYFEGNTIYF
TGTGCCAGCAGTGAATATTTCGAGGGAAACACCATATATTTT
>once|TRBJ2-7|TRBD1|TRBV19
CASSHRTGGAEQYF
TGTGCCAGTAGTCACAGGACAGGGGGCGCCGAGCAGTACTTC
>NA|TRBJ1-5|NA|TRBV2
CASSETGSQPQHF
TGTGCCAGCAGTGAAACGGGGAGTCAGCCCCAGCATTTT
>NA|TRBJ1-4|TRBD1|TRBV7-6
CASRGTGGDEKLFF
TGTGCCAGCAGAGGGACAGGGGGCGACGAAAAACTGTTTTTT
>NA|TRBJ1-1|NA|TRBV11-2
CASSLDPGSTEAFF
TGTGCCAGCAGCTTAGATCCGGGGAGTACTGAAGCTTTCTTT
>NA|TRBJ2-7|NA|TRBV5-1
CASSLAGGGDLYEQYF
TGCGCCAGCAGCTTGGCCGGTGGCGGGGACCTCTACGAGCAGTACTTC
>NA|TRBJ1-2|NA|TRBV4-2
CASSQEMGDTSYGYTF
TGTGCCAGCAGCCAAGAAATGGGCGACACCTCCTATGGCTACACCTTC
>NA|TRBJ1-2|TRBD1|TRBV3-1/TRBV3-2
CASSPRQGVDGYTF
TGTGCCAGCAGCCCTAGACAGGGGGTCGATGGCTACACCTTC
>NA|TRBJ1-2|NA|TRBV18
CASSPPERTVSNYGYTF
TGTGCCAGCTCACCACCCGAAAGGACAGTCTCTAACTATGGCTACACCTTC
>NA|TRBJ1-5|NA|TRBV19
CASSIDRKLPQHF
TGTGCCAGTAGTATAGATCGAAAGCTTCCCCAGCATTTT
>NA|TRBJ1-2|TRBD1|TRBV3-1/TRBV3-2
CASSHRGSGGYTF
TGTGCCAGCAGTCACAGGGGTTCGGGTGGCTACACCTTC
>NA|TRBJ1-3|NA|TRBV19
CASSNTGSGAGNTIYF
TGTGCCAGTAGTAATACAGGGAGTGGGGCTGGAAACACCATATATTTT